Sequencing of this TCR beta chain was carried out in a study of CD8 T cells in ankylosing spondylitis. A single record per CDR3 protein comes from TCRdb applying MiXCR to the 5' RACE reads. The sample lists about 140,000 distinct CDR3 sequences, roughly 10% occurring once. Study-wide points: Disease-associated clones were reportedly significantly overrepresented in matched ankylosing spondylitis synovial fluid. Within peripheral blood, clones linked to disease were CD8+ and relatively rare. Made up of fewer than 10 highly homologous variants, a TCR beta motif appeared characteristic of ankylosing spondylitis blood.

This clonotype came up many times. As yet, its antigen is unknown. The clonotype comes from a female donor with ankylosing spondylitis or in good health (not recorded which). Material for sequencing was blood, either unsorted or a sorted T cell fraction (not recorded which).

CDR3 nucleotides: TGTGCCAGTTGGACAGAGGGATACAATGAGCAGTTCTTC. Its protein product is CASWTEGYNEQFF. The chain couples TRBV19 to TRBJ2-1; a weak D match, TRBD1 (6 bases). V was pared by 8 bases and J by 4 bases, with 12 bases between. The CDR3 has 13 amino acids. CDR1 LNHDA and CDR2 SQIVND come from the germline V gene (reference sequence). The full variable domain, rest sourced from reference TRBV19 and TRBJ2-1, is DGGITQSPKYLFRKEGQNVTLSCEQNLNHDAMYWYRQDPGQGLRLIYYSQIVNDFQKGDIAEGYSVSREKKESFPLTVTSAQKNPTAFYLCASWTEGYNEQFFGPGTRLTVL.